These 7 T cell receptor beta chains were sequenced from one sample in a study of PD-L1 blockade in urothelial cancer (TCRdb year 2017). Library method: the immunoSEQ multiplex PCR assay. Here the immuneACCESS table is served through TCRdb, limited to in-frame sequences with V and J called. Missing clones are a known gap in these copies; in checked studies unresolved V genes cover under half, and the rest lacks a known reason. This sample holds roughly 41,000 clones; roughly four fifths were observed only once. The ten largest account for roughly 18% of the sample. The sequencing used PBMCs, collected around atezolizumab (anti-PD-L1) treatment. The origin of the receptors is a man in his fifties or sixties with urothelial cancer.

V and J are TRBV9 and TRBJ1-4, with 9 nucleotides matching TRBD1. Looked up from germline, CDR1 is SGDLS and CDR2 is YYNGEE. The CDR3 covers 15 residues. V lost 5 bases and J lost 7; bases outside the gene matches: 9. The CDR3 DNA follows: TGTGCCAGCAGTGGAGGGGACAGGGTTGTTGAAAAACTGTTTTTT. Its translation: CASSGGDRVVEKLFF.

The chain links TRBV27 to TRBJ1-4, with TRBD1 matching over 7 bases. This CDR3 region has 15 residues. Germline lookup yields CDR1 MNHEY and CDR2 SMNVEV (reference sequence). V was clipped by 6 bases and J by 2 bases; unmatched bases: 6. CDR3 in DNA: TGTGCCAGCAGCTTAACAGGGGCGACTAATGAAAAACTGTTTTTT. This sequence encodes CASSLTGATNEKLFF. Drawing the rest from reference TRBV27 and TRBJ1-4, the complete variable domain is EAQVTQNPRYLITVTGKKLTVTCSQNMNHEYMSWYRQDPGLGLRQIYYSMNVEVTDKGDVPEGYKVSRKEKRNFPLILESPSPNQTSLYFCASSLTGATNEKLFFGSGTQLSVL.

The chain recombines TRBV7-9 with TRBJ2-6; the D gene is possibly TRBD1 (7 bases). CDR3 length: 19 residues. Trimming cost V 0 bases and J 1 base, with 16 bases left between them. Germline V lookup: CDR1 SEHNR, CDR2 FQNEAQ (reference sequence). DNA for the CDR3: TGTGCCAGCAGCTTAGCGGAGGGGGCAAGAAGGTCTGGGGCCAACGTCCTGACTTTC. Its protein is CASSLAEGARRSGANVLTF.

Only one count was recorded for this clone. The junction differs from germline at one of its ends, possibly a read error. This sequence joins TRBV7-9 and TRBJ2-5, with 10 bases lining up with TRBD2. Looked up from germline, CDR1 is SEHNR and CDR2 is FQNEAQ (reference sequence). The CDR3 consists of 15 residues. CDR3 nucleotides: TGTGCCAGCAGCCTAGCGGGGGCCCCGGGGGAGACCCAGTACTTC. Translation gives CASSLAGAPGETQYF.

The chain employs TRBV18 and TRBJ1-3; tentative D call: TRBD1 (6 bases). V lost 2 bases to trimming and J lost 0 bases, with 11 bases between them. This CDR3 is 16 amino acids long. Germline-derived CDR1 and CDR2 are KGHSH and LQKENI. CDR3 DNA: TGTGCCAGCTCACCAGACAGGCTGAGCTCTGGAAACACCATATATTTT. This encodes CASSPDRLSSGNTIYF.

The chain recombines TRBV4-2 with TRBJ1-1; D call uncertain. CDR3 size: 15 residues. Germline V gene lookup returns CDR1 LGHNA and CDR2 YNFKEQ. The V end was cut by 0 bases, the J end by 2 bases, with 10 bases between. As DNA, the CDR3 is TGTGCCAGCAGCCAAGATCGCGGGGATAACACTGAAGCTTTCTTT. It is translated as CASSQDRGDNTEAFF.

The chain employs TRBV2 and TRBJ2-3; 8 bases match TRBD2. Germline CDR1 SNHLY, CDR2 FYNNEI. There are 14 residues in the CDR3. V lost 6 bases to trimming and J lost 5 bases; unmatched junction nucleotides: 7. The CDR3 region has the DNA TGTGCCAGCAGGGGACTAGTTTTAGTAGATACGCAGTATTTT. Amino acids: CASRGLVLVDTQYF.